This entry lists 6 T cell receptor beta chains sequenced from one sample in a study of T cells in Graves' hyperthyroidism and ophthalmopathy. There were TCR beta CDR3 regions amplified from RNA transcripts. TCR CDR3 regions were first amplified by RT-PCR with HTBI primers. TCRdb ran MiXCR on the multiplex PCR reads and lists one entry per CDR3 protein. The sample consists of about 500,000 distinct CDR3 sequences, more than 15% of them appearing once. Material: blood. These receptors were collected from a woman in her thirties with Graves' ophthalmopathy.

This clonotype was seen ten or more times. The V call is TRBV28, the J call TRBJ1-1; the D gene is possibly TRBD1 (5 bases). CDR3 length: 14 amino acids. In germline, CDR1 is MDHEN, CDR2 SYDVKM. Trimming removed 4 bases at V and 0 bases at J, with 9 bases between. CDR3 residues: CASSSGTLNTEAFF. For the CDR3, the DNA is TGTGCCAGCAGTTCCGGGACCTTGAACACTGAAGCTTTCTTT.

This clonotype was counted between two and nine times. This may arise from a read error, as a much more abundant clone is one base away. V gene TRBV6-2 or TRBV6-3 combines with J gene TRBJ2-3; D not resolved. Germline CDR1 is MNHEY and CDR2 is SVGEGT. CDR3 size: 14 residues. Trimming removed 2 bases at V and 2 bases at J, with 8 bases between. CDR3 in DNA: TGTGCCAGCAGTTACGGCGGAAACACAGATACGCAGTATTTT. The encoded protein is CASSYGGNTDTQYF.

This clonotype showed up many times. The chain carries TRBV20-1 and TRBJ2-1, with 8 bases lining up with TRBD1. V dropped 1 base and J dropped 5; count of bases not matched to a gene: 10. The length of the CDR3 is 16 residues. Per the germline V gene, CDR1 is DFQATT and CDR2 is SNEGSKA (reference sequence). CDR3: CSARVGVGQGDNEQFF. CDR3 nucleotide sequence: TGCAGTGCTAGAGTAGGTGTTGGACAGGGAGACAATGAGCAGTTCTTC.

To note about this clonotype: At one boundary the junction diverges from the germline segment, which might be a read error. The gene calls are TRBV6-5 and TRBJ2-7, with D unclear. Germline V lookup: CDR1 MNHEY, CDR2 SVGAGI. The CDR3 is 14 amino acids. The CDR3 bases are TGTACCAGCAGTTACCGTCAGATTAGTTCCGAGCAGTACTTC. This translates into CTSSYRQISSEQYF.

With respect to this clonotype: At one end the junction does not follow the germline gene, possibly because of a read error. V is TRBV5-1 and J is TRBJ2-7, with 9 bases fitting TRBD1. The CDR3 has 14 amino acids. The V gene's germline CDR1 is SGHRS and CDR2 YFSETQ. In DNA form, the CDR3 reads TGTGCCAGCAGCGTCCCCGGGACAGGGAACGAGCGGTACTTC. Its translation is CASSVPGTGNERYF.

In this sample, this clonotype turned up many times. In nucleotides, the CDR3 is TGCGCCAGCAGATGGCAACAGGGTCTCGAGCAGTACTTC. This translates into CASRWQQGLEQYF. The rearrangement uses TRBV5-1 and TRBJ2-7; perhaps TRBD1 as D (6 bases). Germline-derived CDR1 and CDR2 are SGHRS and YFSETQ. V lost 5 bases to trimming and J lost 6 bases, with 15 bases between them. CDR3 length equals 13 residues.